This TCR beta chain was documented in a study of cytomegalovirus exposure and HLA in healthy donors. Study-wide context: Unique TCRs from HLA-typed donors, some 85 million of them, were held in an early data release.

13 Jbeta primers and 60 Vbeta primers were used for the PCR. Some clones are missing from TCRdb's copy, which holds only in-frame ones; the method was immunoSEQ multiplex PCR. The sample includes tens of thousands of clones, about 90% seen only once; the top ten take about 1.6%. CDR3 length equals 14 residues. Trimming cost V 4 bases and J 2 bases; bases outside gene matches: 4. CDR1 and CDR2 from the germline V gene are SGHNT and YYREEE (reference sequence). For this clone: Its antigen is undetermined.

Study conclusions and caveats: Rates of TCR association differed by HLA locus in a later analysis, with DRB1 highest and HLA-C lowest. As a later analysis showed, a missense DCLRE1C variant was linked to trimming of TCR beta V- and J-genes.

The source of this sequence is a man younger than 45 in good health and CMV-seropositive. The chain recombines TRBV5-4 with TRBJ2-3, with 7 bases aligning to TRBD2. Sequencing was performed on PBMCs. The CDR3 spells CASSVAGVTDTQYF. CDR3 sequence (DNA): TGTGCCAGCAGCGTAGCGGGTGTCACAGATACGCAGTATTTT.